The 25 T cell receptor beta chains in this list originate from one sample, sequenced in a study of post-analysis software for immune sequencing data. Study-level points and caveats: Included in a set of roughly five TRBV segments more frequent in patients than controls were TRBV5-6, TRBV5-1 and TRBV20-1.

These TCRs are of unknown antigen specificity. Libraries were made from TCR beta cDNA, and they carried unique molecular identifiers. TCRdb used MiXCR to reprocess the PCR reads, holding one entry per CDR3 protein. The sample records some 500,000 distinct CDR3 sequences, under 55% being singletons. The material sequenced was blood. These receptors were taken from a girl aged 5 to 17 with multiple sclerosis.

The chain joins TRBV5-6 to TRBJ2-7; D gene ambiguous. The end of the DNA fits TRBJ2-5 better, so the J call may be wrong. CDR3 length equals 15 residues. The germline CDR1 and CDR2 sequences are SGHDT and YYEEEE. CDR3 residues: CASSLGVAGVETQYF. The DNA of the CDR3 is TGTGCCAGCAGCTTGGGTGTGGCCGGAGTGGAGACCCAGTACTTC.

V gene TRBV28 combines with J gene TRBJ2-3, with 9 bases matching TRBD2. The CDR3 totals 15 residues. Germline CDR1 reads MDHEN; CDR2 reads SYDVKM. The trim removed 3 bases at V and 4 bases at J, leaving 5 bases unmatched. CDR3 nucleotides: TGTGCCAGCAGTTTTCCAGCGGGAGGCGCAGATACGCAGTATTTT. Its translation is CASSFPAGGADTQYF.

This chain connects TRBV15 to TRBJ2-2; 8 bases are a match to TRBD1. CDR1 LNHNV and CDR2 YYDKDF come from the germline V gene (reference sequence). Trimming at V came to 2 bases and at J to 7 bases, leaving 6 bases not matched to a gene. There are 15 residues in the CDR3. DNA of the CDR3: TGTGCCACCAGCAGACCCCAGGGGGCCATCGGGGAGCTGTTTTTT. This encodes CATSRPQGAIGELFF.

V usage is TRBV27 and J usage is TRBJ2-2; D not resolved. Trimming shortened V by 6 bases and J by 2 bases, and 13 bases separated the two germline ends. This CDR3 region has 15 residues. Germline CDR1 and CDR2: MNHEY and SMNVEV (reference sequence). CDR3 sequence reads: CASSPAVANTGELFF. In nucleotides, the CDR3 is TGTGCCAGCAGCCCCGCAGTGGCCAACACCGGGGAGCTGTTTTTT.

This chain uses TRBV29-1 with TRBJ2-3; 7 bases match TRBD1. Per the germline V gene, CDR1 is SQVTM and CDR2 is ANQGSEA. The V segment lost 4 bases and the J segment 2 bases; nucleotides outside the gene matches: 12. The CDR3 sequence is 16 residues long. In DNA, the CDR3 is TGCAGCGTTGCCAACCTGGGACAGCTCCACACAGATACGCAGTATTTT. It specifies CSVANLGQLHTDTQYF.

The chain combines TRBV20-1 with TRBJ2-7; 7 positions agree with TRBD2. The junction had 7 bases not matched to a gene; V was cut back by 6 bases and J by 2 bases. The germline CDR1 and CDR2 sequences are DFQATT and SNEGSKA (reference sequence). CDR3 length: 13 residues. Here the CDR3 reads CSASGVGAYEQYF. The CDR3 region has the DNA TGCAGTGCGAGCGGGGTAGGGGCCTACGAGCAGTACTTC.

The CDR3 DNA sequence: TGTGCCAGCAGTTTCCAGGGGACCACAGATACGCAGTATTTT. Its translation: CASSFQGTTDTQYF. The rearrangement links TRBV28 to TRBJ2-3; possible D gene TRBD1, 6 bases. The germline gives CDR1 MDHEN, CDR2 SYDVKM. Trimming cost V 3 bases and J 2 bases, with 9 bases left between them. This CDR3 region has 14 residues.

The chain uses TRBV27 and TRBJ2-3, with D possibly being TRBD1 or TRBD2 (5 bases each). V was shortened by 5 bases and J by 7 bases, with 19 bases between the two germline ends. Germline assignment: CDR1 MNHEY and CDR2 SMNVEV (reference sequence). The CDR3 is 15 residues long. The CDR3 loop is CASSDRDENTNTQYF. In DNA, the CDR3 is TGTGCCAGCAGTGACCGGGACGAGAATACAAATACGCAGTATTTT.

V and J are TRBV28 and TRBJ2-3; the D call may be TRBD1 or TRBD2 (6 bases each). V was trimmed by 2 bases and J by 2 bases, leaving 20 bases between them. Germline V CDR1 and CDR2: MDHEN, SYDVKM. CDR3 size: 18 residues. CDR3 DNA sequence: TGTGCCAGCAGTTTAGAGGGGGTTAGCGGATCCTTCACAGATACGCAGTATTTT. This sequence encodes CASSLEGVSGSFTDTQYF. The entire variable domain, with the rest obtained from reference TRBV28 and TRBJ2-3, is as follows: DVKVTQSSRYLVKRTGEKVFLECVQDMDHENMFWYRQDPGLGLRLIYFSYDVKMKEKGDIPEGYSVSREKKERFSLILESASTNQTSMYLCASSLEGVSGSFTDTQYFGPGTRLTVL.

The sample holds a few counts of this clonotype. The chain has TRBV27 and TRBJ2-6; D perhaps matches TRBD1 (5 bases). V was clipped by 8 bases and J by 0 bases, with 5 bases between them. Germline assignment: CDR1 MNHEY and CDR2 SMNVEV (reference sequence). The CDR3 runs 13 residues. CDR3 in amino acids: CASGASGANVLTF. The CDR3 nucleotides are TGTGCCAGCGGGGCCTCTGGGGCCAACGTCCTGACTTTC.

This clonotype appeared a few times. The chain combines TRBV13 with TRBJ2-1, with 10 bases identical to TRBD1. Germline V gene lookup returns CDR1 PRHDT and CDR2 FYEKMQ (reference sequence). The V and J ends lost 3 bases and 4 bases, in that order; junction bases with no gene match: 12. The CDR3 has 18 residues. CDR3 loop: CASSFIPFPGQGYNEQFF. The CDR3 nucleotides are TGTGCCAGCAGCTTCATCCCCTTTCCGGGACAGGGGTACAATGAGCAGTTCTTC.

The gene calls are TRBV28 and TRBJ1-5; D possibly corresponds to TRBD1 (6 bases). V was shortened by 1 base and J by 5 bases, with 9 bases between the two germline ends. The CDR3 runs 14 residues. Germline values: CDR1 MDHEN, CDR2 SYDVKM. The CDR3 nucleotides are TGTGCCAGCAGTTTATCGACAGGTTATCAGCCCCAGCATTTT. Its protein is CASSLSTGYQPQHF.

V is TRBV5-1 and J is TRBJ2-1; 9 bases fit TRBD2. With 3 bases clipped from V and 8 bases from J, the junction kept 6 bases outside the gene matches. Germline lookup yields CDR1 SGHRS and CDR2 YFSETQ. This CDR3 contains 14 residues. The CDR3 nucleotides are TGCGCCAGCAGCTGGGCGGGGGGGTACGATGAGCAGTTCTTC. It translates to CASSWAGGYDEQFF.

The rearrangement links TRBV28 to TRBJ2-7; 8 nucleotides line up with TRBD1. The end of the DNA aligns better with TRBJ2-5, so the J call may be wrong. Germline-derived CDR1 and CDR2 are MDHEN and SYDVKM. CDR3 length: 17 residues. The DNA for the CDR3 is TGTGCCAGCAGTTTACCAGGGGGCAGAGAAGGAGGGGAGACCCAGTACTTC. This sequence encodes CASSLPGGREGGETQYF.

The chain recombines TRBV20-1 with TRBJ1-5; possibly TRBD1 for D (6 bases). V was pared by 6 bases and J by 0 bases, with 9 bases between. The germline V gene has CDR1 DFQATT and CDR2 SNEGSKA (reference sequence). The CDR3 length is 13 residues. This CDR3 reads CSAIQGSNQPQHF. CDR3 sequence (DNA): TGCAGTGCCATACAGGGTAGCAATCAGCCCCAGCATTTT.

In nucleotides, the CDR3 is TGTGCCAGCAGCCAACAGACTAGCGATACTGAGCAGTTCTTC. Translating it yields CASSQQTSDTEQFF. The V call is TRBV3-1, the J call TRBJ2-1; 8 bases are shared with TRBD2. After removal of 2 bases from V and 9 bases from J, the junction contained 6 bases not matched to a gene. The CDR3 covers 14 residues. The germline V gene encodes CDR1 LGHDT and CDR2 YNNKEL (reference sequence).

The chain recombines TRBV5-1 with TRBJ2-3; 9 nucleotides match TRBD1. The CDR3 spans 16 residues. V gave up 0 bases and J gave up 6 bases; unmatched junction bases: 8. CDR1 is SGHRS, CDR2 YFSETQ, per germline. The CDR3 DNA reads as TGCGCCAGCAGCTTGGCCGGGACAGGGTCGCACGATACGCAGTATTTT. This encodes CASSLAGTGSHDTQYF.

The rearrangement joins TRBV20-1 to TRBJ2-7; possible D gene TRBD1, 5 bases. The germline CDR1 and CDR2 sequences are DFQATT and SNEGSKA (reference sequence). The CDR3 totals 15 residues. With 0 bases removed from V and 1 base from J, the gap between germline ends came to 13 bases. The CDR3 nucleotides are TGCAGTGCTAGAGACTTGACAGATTTTTCCTACGAGCAGTACTTC. It codes for CSARDLTDFSYEQYF.

J is TRBJ1-1 and V is TRBV6-5, with a tentative D call TRBD1 (5 bases). The CDR3 is 14 amino acids. The V and J ends lost 2 bases and 0 bases respectively, with 7 bases between them. Germline CDR1 MNHEY, CDR2 SVGAGI. The CDR3 bases are TGTGCCAGCAGTTACGGGGCCCTGAACACTGAAGCTTTCTTT. Protein product: CASSYGALNTEAFF.

This clonotype has just a few counts. The chain couples TRBV5-1 to TRBJ2-5, with 7 bases lining up with TRBD1. The J call is in doubt because the DNA end fits TRBJ2-7 better. CDR1 and CDR2 (germline): SGHRS, YFSETQ. This CDR3 has 14 amino acids. The CDR3 DNA is TGCGCCAGCAGCTCGTGGGGACAGAGTAACGAGCAGTACTTC. Translation: CASSSWGQSNEQYF.

V gene TRBV7-2 combines with J gene TRBJ2-7; D might be TRBD2 (5 bases). CDR1 and CDR2 (germline): SGHTA, FQGNSA. This CDR3 is built from 16 residues. Deletions cut 5 bases from V and 2 bases from J, with 19 bases between. The CDR3, as DNA: TGTGCCAGCAGCCTAGGGCAAACGGGAATCACCTACGAGCAGTACTTC. Encoded protein: CASSLGQTGITYEQYF.

This clonotype was observed a handful of times. The chain links TRBV5-1 to TRBJ2-1, with 7 bases that match TRBD2. Germline loops: CDR1 SGHRS, CDR2 YFSETQ. The CDR3 covers 18 residues. With 4 bases clipped from V and 9 bases from J, the junction kept 22 bases outside the gene matches. CDR3 residues: CASSPSWGRVFRPSEQFF. For the CDR3, the DNA is TGCGCCAGCAGCCCGAGTTGGGGGAGGGTATTCCGTCCGAGTGAGCAGTTCTTC.

Comments on this clonotype: At one boundary the junction diverges from the germline segment, which might be a read error. The chain carries TRBV28 and TRBJ1-6, with D possibly being TRBD1 (6 bases). The germline V gene has CDR1 MDHEN and CDR2 SYDVKM. The CDR3 consists of 15 residues. This chain's CDR3 is CASSLDSSYNSPLHF. The DNA of the CDR3 is TGTGCCAGCAGCCTGGACAGCTCCTATAACTCACCCCTCCACTTT.

This clonotype was picked up one time. The rearrangement uses TRBV5-1 and TRBJ2-7; TRBD1 is a possible D gene (6 bases). Germline CDR1 reads SGHRS; CDR2 reads YFSETQ. V was pared by 3 bases and J by 3 bases, with 10 bases between. This CDR3 is 13 amino acids long. CDR3 sequence (DNA): TGCGCCAGCAGCTCACAGGGATACTACGAGCAGTACTTC. Encoded protein: CASSSQGYYEQYF.

V is TRBV6-5 and J is TRBJ1-1; no clear D gene. Germline loops: CDR1 MNHEY, CDR2 SVGAGI. CDR3 length equals 15 residues. Trimming stripped 4 bases from V and 0 bases from J, with 12 bases between. This CDR3 is CASSWTENMNTEAFF. CDR3 in DNA: TGTGCCAGCAGTTGGACGGAAAACATGAACACTGAAGCTTTCTTT.